The clone carrying this T cell receptor beta chain was detected once. The antigen remains unidentified. The same CDR3 arises from other DNA sequences in this sample as well. Germline-derived CDR1 and CDR2 are SGDLS and YYNGEE. V was pared by 0 bases and J by 1 base, with 4 bases between. CDR3 length equals 13 residues. Before sequencing took place, the ViraFEST assay used viral peptide pools to expand antigen-specific CD4+ T cells. Subsequent to a culture period of nine to ten days, CD4+ T cells were isolated. Two-dose vaccination with either BNT162b2 or mRNA-1273 was given to the participants. Half the medium was replaced with IL-2 medium on days 3 and 7. The sample originates from a study of vaccination effects on CD4 cells after COVID-19. Whole-study context: Post-vaccine draws lagged the second dose by a median of 72 days. General observations from the study: Vaccine- and infection-induced clones showed marked clonal contraction late following vaccination. Missing from the study were early post-infection timepoints, and its convalescent patients were few.

This table comes from immunoSEQ multiplex PCR, and its TCRdb copy is limited to in-frame clones, with some not included. The repertoire holds 35,000 to 45,000 clones, with about 80% as singletons. Sample: CD4+ T cells from PBMCs cultured with HCoV-NL63 spike peptides, taken after COVID-19 vaccination. The clonotype originates from a human donor who received a COVID-19 vaccine. Some clones in this sample may be carry-over from other donors' samples. The rearrangement joins TRBV9 to TRBJ1-1; D call uncertain. This CDR3 is CASSVAGNTEAFF. CDR3 sequence (DNA): TGTGCCAGCAGCGTAGCGGGGAACACTGAAGCTTTCTTT. The full variable domain, rest sourced from reference TRBV9 and TRBJ1-1, is DSGVTQTPKHLITATGQRVTLRCSPRSGDLSVYWYQQSLDQGLQFLIQYYNGEERAKGNILERFSAQQFPDLHSELNLSSLELGDSALYFCASSVAGNTEAFFGQGTRLTVV.